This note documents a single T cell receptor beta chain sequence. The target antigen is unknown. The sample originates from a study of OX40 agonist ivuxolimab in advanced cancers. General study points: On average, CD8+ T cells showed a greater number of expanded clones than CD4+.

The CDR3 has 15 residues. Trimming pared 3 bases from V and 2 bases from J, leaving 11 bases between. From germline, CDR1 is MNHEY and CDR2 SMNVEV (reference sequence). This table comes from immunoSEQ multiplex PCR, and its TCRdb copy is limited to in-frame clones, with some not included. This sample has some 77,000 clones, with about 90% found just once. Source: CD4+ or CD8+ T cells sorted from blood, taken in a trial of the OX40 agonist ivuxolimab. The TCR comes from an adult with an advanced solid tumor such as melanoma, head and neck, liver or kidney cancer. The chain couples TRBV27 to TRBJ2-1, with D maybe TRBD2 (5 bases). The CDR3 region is CASSLAGIPYNEQFF. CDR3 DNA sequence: TGTGCCAGCAGTTTGGCGGGCATCCCCTACAATGAGCAGTTCTTC.